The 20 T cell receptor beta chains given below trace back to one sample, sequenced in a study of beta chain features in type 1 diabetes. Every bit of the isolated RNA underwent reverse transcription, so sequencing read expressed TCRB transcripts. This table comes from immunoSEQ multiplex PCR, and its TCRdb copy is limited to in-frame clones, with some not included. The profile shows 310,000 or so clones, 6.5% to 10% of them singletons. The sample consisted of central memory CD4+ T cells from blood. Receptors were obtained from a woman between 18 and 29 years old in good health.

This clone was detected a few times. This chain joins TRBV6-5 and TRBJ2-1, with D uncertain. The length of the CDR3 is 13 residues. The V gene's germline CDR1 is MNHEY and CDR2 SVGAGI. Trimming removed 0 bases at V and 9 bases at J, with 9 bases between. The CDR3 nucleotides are TGTGCCAGCAGTTACTCGAGTACGAGTGAGCAGTTCTTC. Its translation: CASSYSSTSEQFF.

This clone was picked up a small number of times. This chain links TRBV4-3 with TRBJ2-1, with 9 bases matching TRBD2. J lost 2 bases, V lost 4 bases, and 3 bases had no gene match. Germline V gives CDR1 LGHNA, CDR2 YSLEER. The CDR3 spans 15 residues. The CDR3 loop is CASSPGTSPYNEQFF. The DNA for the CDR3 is TGCGCCAGCAGCCCCGGGACTAGCCCCTACAATGAGCAGTTCTTC.

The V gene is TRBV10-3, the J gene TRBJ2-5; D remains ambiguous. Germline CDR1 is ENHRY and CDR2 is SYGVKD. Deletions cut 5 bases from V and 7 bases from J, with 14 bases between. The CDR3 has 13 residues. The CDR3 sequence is CAISLGIGGTQYF. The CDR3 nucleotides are TGTGCCATCAGTCTTGGGATTGGCGGGACCCAGTACTTC.

Here the CDR3 reads CASSLWALANNEQFF. DNA for the CDR3: TGTGCCAGCAGTTTATGGGCACTAGCGAACAATGAGCAGTTCTTC. The chain is built from TRBV28 and TRBJ2-1; 7 bases fit TRBD2. This CDR3 contains 15 residues. Germline trimming cut 0 bases from V and 5 bases from J; bases unmatched to any gene: 4. From germline, CDR1 is MDHEN and CDR2 SYDVKM.

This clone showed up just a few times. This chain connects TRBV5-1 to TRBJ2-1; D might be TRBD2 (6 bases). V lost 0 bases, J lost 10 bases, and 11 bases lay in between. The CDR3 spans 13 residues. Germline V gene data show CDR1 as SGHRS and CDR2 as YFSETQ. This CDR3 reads CASSLESGGEQFF. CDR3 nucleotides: TGCGCCAGCAGCTTGGAGTCTGGAGGGGAGCAGTTCTTC.

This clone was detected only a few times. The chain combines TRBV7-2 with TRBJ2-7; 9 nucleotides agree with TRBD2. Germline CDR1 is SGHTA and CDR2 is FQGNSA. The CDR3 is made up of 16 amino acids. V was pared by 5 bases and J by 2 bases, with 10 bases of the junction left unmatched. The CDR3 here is CASSHVLAGSAYEQYF. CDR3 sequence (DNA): TGTGCCAGCAGCCATGTACTAGCGGGCTCTGCCTACGAGCAGTACTTC.

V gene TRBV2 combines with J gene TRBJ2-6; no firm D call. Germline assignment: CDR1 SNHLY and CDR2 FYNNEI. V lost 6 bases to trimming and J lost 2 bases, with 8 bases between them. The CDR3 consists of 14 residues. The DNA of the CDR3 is TGTGCCAGCAGCGATATTGCTGGGGCCAACGTCCTGACTTTC. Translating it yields CASSDIAGANVLTF.

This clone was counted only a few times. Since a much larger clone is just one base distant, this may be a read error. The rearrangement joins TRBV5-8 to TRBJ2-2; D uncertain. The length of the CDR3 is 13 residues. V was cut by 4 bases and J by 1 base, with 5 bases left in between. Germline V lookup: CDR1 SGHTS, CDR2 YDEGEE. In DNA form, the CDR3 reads TGTGCCAGCAGCCCGTGGAACACCGGGGAGCTGTTTTTT. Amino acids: CASSPWNTGELFF.

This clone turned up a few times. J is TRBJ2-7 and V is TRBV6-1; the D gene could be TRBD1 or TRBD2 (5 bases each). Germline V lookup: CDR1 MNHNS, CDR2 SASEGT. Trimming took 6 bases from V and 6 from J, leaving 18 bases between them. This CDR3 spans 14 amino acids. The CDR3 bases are TGTGCCAGCAGGAGCCGCAGGGAGTCGAGCGAGCAGTACTTC. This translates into CASRSRRESSEQYF.

CDR3 amino acids: CASSRSGIPHEQYF. The CDR3 nucleotides read TGTGCCAGCAGTAGAAGCGGGATTCCCCACGAGCAGTACTTC. This rearrangement joins TRBV6-6 to TRBJ2-7; 7 bases are a match to TRBD2. Germline CDR1 reads MNHNY; CDR2 reads SVGAGI (reference sequence). Losses at the gene ends were 5 bases for V and 5 bases for J; bases not matched to a gene: 9. The CDR3 runs to 14 residues.

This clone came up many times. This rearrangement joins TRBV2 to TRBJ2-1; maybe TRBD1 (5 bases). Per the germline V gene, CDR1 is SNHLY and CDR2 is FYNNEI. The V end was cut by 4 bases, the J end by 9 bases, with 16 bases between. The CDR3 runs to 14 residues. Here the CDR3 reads CASSVTQAALEQFF. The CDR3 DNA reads TGTGCCAGCAGTGTCACACAGGCTGCTCTTGAGCAGTTCTTC. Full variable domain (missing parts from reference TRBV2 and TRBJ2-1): EPEVTQTPSHQVTQMGQEVILRCVPISNHLYFYWYRQILGQKVEFLVSFYNNEISEKSEIFDDQFSVERPDGSNFTLKIRSTKLEDSAMYFCASSVTQAALEQFFGPGTRLTVL.

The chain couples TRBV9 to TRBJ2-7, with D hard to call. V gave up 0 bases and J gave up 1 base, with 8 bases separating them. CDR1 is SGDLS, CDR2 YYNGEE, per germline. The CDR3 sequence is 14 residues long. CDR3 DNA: TGTGCCAGCAGCGTAGCACCTAGTTCCTACGAGCAGTACTTC. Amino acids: CASSVAPSSYEQYF.

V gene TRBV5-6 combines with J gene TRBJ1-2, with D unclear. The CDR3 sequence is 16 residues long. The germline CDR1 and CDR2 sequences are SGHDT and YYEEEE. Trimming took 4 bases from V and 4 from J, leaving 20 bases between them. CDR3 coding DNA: TGTGCCAGCAGCCAAGAAGGAACGTCCCCTGGCTATGGCTACACCTTC. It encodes CASSQEGTSPGYGYTF.

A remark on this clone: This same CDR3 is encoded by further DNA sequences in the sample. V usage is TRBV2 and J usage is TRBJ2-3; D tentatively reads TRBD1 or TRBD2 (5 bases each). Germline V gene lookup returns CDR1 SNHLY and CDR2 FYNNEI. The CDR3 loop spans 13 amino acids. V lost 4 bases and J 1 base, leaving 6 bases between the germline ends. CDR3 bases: TGTGCCAGCAGTGGAGGGGGCACAGATACGCAGTATTTT. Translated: CASSGGGTDTQYF.

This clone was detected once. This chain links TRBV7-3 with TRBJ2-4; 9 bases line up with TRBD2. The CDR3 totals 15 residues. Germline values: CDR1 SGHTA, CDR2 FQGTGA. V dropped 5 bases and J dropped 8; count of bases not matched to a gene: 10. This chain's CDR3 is CASSQEAGGVDIQYF. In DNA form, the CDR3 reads TGTGCCAGCAGCCAAGAAGCGGGAGGCGTGGACATTCAGTACTTC.

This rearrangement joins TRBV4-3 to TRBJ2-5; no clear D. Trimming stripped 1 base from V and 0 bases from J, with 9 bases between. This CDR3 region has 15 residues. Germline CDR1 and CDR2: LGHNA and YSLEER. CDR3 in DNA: TGCGCCAGCAGCCAAGGGCAGGCTAACCAAGAGACCCAGTACTTC. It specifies CASSQGQANQETQYF.

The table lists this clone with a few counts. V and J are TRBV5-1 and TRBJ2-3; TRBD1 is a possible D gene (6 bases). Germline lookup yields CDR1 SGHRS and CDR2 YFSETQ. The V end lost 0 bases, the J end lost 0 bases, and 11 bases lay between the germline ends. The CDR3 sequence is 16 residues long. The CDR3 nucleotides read TGCGCCAGCAGCTTGGGAAGAGGGACAAGCACAGATACGCAGTATTTT. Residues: CASSLGRGTSTDTQYF.

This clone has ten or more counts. The CDR3 protein is CASSWALGGTETQYF. As DNA, the CDR3 is TGCGCCAGCAGCTGGGCCCTGGGGGGAACAGAGACCCAGTACTTC. The chain employs TRBV5-1 and TRBJ2-5, with a tentative D call TRBD2 (6 bases). The CDR3 loop spans 15 amino acids. The germline CDR1 and CDR2 sequences are SGHRS and YFSETQ. V shed 3 bases and J shed 4 bases, with 16 bases lying between them. Full variable domain (missing parts from reference TRBV5-1 and TRBJ2-5): KAGVTQTPRYLIKTRGQQVTLSCSPISGHRSVSWYQQTPGQGLQFLFEYFSETQRNKGNFPGRFSGRQFSNSRSEMNVSTLELGDSALYLCASSWALGGTETQYFGPGTRLLVL.

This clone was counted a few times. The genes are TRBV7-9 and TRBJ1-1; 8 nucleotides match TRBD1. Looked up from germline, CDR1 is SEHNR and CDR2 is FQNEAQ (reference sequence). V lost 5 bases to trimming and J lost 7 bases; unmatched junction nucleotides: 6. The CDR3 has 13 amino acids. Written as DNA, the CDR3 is TGTGCCAGCAGCCAGGGACAGGACCTTGAAGCTTTCTTT. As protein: CASSQGQDLEAFF.

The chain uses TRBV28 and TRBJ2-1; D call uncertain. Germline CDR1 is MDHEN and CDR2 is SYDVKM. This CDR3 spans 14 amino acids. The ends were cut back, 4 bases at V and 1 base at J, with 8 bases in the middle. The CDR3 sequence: CASSYTDSYNEQFF. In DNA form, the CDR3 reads TGTGCCAGCAGTTATACGGATTCCTACAATGAGCAGTTCTTC.